This TCR beta chain originates from a study of blood T cell repertoires in COVID-19 (TCRdb year 2020). For the wider study: The collaborator samples originated in the United States, Italy and Spain and spanned the acute and convalescent phases of COVID-19. HLA class I and class II types, where available, came from metadata supplied by the sample provider rather than from assay-based typing. Subjects who had been exposed to COVID-19, were actively infected with it, or had recovered from it provided the deeply sampled blood TCRbeta repertoires that made up the dataset. The samples were drawn from the first 160 participants of the ongoing ImmuneRACE study and from 1,254 subjects provided by 6 global collaborators. The sample metadata nearly always contained a de-identified subject ID, COVID-19 status, age in years and sex. The repertoires were released in a freely available public database intended as a resource for research on the immune response to SARS-CoV-2. The prospective study material was composed of cDNA or gDNA derived from T cells, B-cell-depleted T cells, or PBMCs. Results the study describes overall, beyond this receptor: The amount of clinical and demographic metadata varied by source and participant and was provided uncurated.

The immunoSEQ Assay, a bias-controlled multiplex PCR, was used to amplify TCRbeta CDR3 regions from genomic DNA. In the authors' own workflow: The number of nucleated cells in each sample was estimated from the amplification of reference gene primers within the assay. Sequence reads were collapsed and filtered to measure the absolute abundance of every unique TCRbeta CDR3 rearrangement. Productive Simpson clonality was computed per sample as the square root of Simpson's diversity index over productive rearrangements. The table was pulled from immuneACCESS by TCRdb, which kept in-frame rearrangements only. Such tables lose some clones; where checked, under half of the loss comes from unresolved V genes, and the rest has no known cause. D and trimming come from the DNA, and the V and J calls and clone size come from that table. The sample table shows tens of thousands of clones, and 84% are seen once. The ten largest clones represent just over 4.5% of the sample.

To note about this clone: Its antigen is currently not known. No qualities accompany the bases; no much larger clone lies one base away.

Between the V and J ends, shortened by 6 bases and 3 bases respectively, the junction contains 14 bases. The CDR3 numbers 14 residues from cysteine through phenylalanine. The kept DNA is CDR3 alone, 42 bases in frame from the first base. The CDR1 and CDR2 encoded by the germline V gene (reference sequence) are MNHNY and SVGAGI. Whole blood was collected in K2EDTA tubes by collaborating institutions according to the institutions' own protocols. For TCRbeta analysis, collaborator samples were shipped as frozen whole blood, as isolated PBMCs, or as DNA extracted from either sample type. Sequencing used peripheral blood. The TCR sequence derives from an older woman with acute or convalescent COVID-19. The receptor chain draws on TRBV6-6 and TRBJ1-1; perhaps TRBD1 is the D gene, with 6 bases matching. The sequenced DNA is TGTGCCAGCAGCGACACGGACAGTTACACTGAAGCTTTCTTT. This sequence encodes CASSDTDSYTEAFF.